One T cell receptor (beta chain) is described in this entry. The sample belongs to a study of blood T cell repertoires in COVID-19. Study at large: COVID-19 samples, acute and convalescent, were from the United States, Italy and Spain. The analysed material was cDNA or gDNA that came from T cells, B-cell-depleted T cells, or PBMCs.

As handled by the study authors: Estimation of nucleated cell counts was performed using reference gene primer amplification. This table comes from immunoSEQ multiplex PCR, and its TCRdb copy is limited to in-frame clones, with some not included. The V and J calls and clone size were taken over from that table, and D and trimming were inferred from the DNA. The sample consists of roughly 60,000 clones, around four fifths of them appearing once. J lost 0 bases, V lost 2 bases, and 4 bases had no gene match. CDR1 and CDR2 (germline): SGHRS, YFSETQ. The CDR3 contains 16 residues. Source material: peripheral blood. This clonotype originated in a woman of 80 years or more with acute or convalescent COVID-19. V is TRBV5-1 and J is TRBJ1-3; 8 nucleotides agree with TRBD1. CDR3 in DNA: TGCGCCAGCAGCTTCACAGGGGGTTACTCTGGAAACACCATATATTTT. Its protein product is CASSFTGGYSGNTIYF. Based on the CDR3 plus reference TRBV5-1 and TRBJ1-3, the full variable domain is KAGVTQTPRYLIKTRGQQVTLSCSPISGHRSVSWYQQTPGQGLQFLFEYFSETQRNKGNFPGRFSGRQFSNSRSEMNVSTLELGDSALYLCASSFTGGYSGNTIYFGEGSWLTVV.